The entry below gives a single TCR beta chain sequence along with its context. The data derive from a study of blood T cell repertoires in COVID-19. Study background: Samples representing acute and convalescent COVID-19 were sourced from the United States, Italy and Spain. Sources were T cells, B-cell-depleted T cells, or PBMCs; the material itself was cDNA or gDNA.

In the original analysis: Amplification of reference gene primers provided the estimated nucleated cell counts. Sequenced by immunoSEQ multiplex PCR; TCRdb stores in-frame clones only, minus some. The V and J calls and clone size are taken from that table; D and trimming were inferred from the DNA. The sample consists of 250,000 to 350,000 clones, roughly 83% of them appearing once. The receptor's source is a woman between 50 and 59 years old with acute or convalescent COVID-19. Sequences were obtained from peripheral blood.

The CDR3 coding sequence is TGTGCCAGCAGCGCCTCAGGGTTAACTAATGAAAAACTGTTTTTT. Amino acid sequence: CASSASGLTNEKLFF. The chain employs TRBV9 and TRBJ1-4; D is perhaps TRBD1 (5 bases). The CDR3 contains 15 residues. CDR1 is SGDLS, CDR2 YYNGEE, per germline. V lost 3 bases and J lost 1, with 10 bases in between.